A selection of T cell receptor beta chains follows, all from one sample in a study of post-analysis software for immune sequencing data. Each CDR3 protein is one row after TCRdb ran MiXCR on the PCR reads. Of some 690,000 distinct CDR3 sequences detected, 25% to 30% appear once; the ten largest clones hold 0.55% to 0.65%. Sequenced input: blood. These receptors were obtained from a girl aged 10 to 17 with multiple sclerosis. Both conserved end residues are part of each CDR3. A D gene is named only where the DNA matches it firmly. Part of the rows lack a size; the others show once, few, many or a class for expanded clones.

j_call d_call clone_size v_call cdr3_nt cdr3_aa
TRBJ2-1 TRBD1 NA TRBV20-1 TGCAGTGCGGATACCCCGGGACAGGGGGCAGTTCTTGAGCAGTTCTTC CSADTPGQGAVLEQFF
TRBJ2-7 TRBD1 few TRBV24-1 TGTGCCACCTCCGGGACAGGGACTGAAGAGCAGTACTTC CATSGTGTEEQYF
TRBJ2-1 TRBD1 NA TRBV6-2/TRBV6-3 TGTGCCAGCCGGACGGACAGGGTGAGGAATGAGCAGTTCTTC CASRTDRVRNEQFF
TRBJ1-5 NA few TRBV9 TGTGCCAGCAGCGTTTCGAAGGGCGGGGGTCAGCCCCAGCATTTT CASSVSKGGGQPQHF
TRBJ1-2 NA few TRBV9 TGTGCCAGCAGCCCCCTGGGACAAAACTATGGCTACACCTTC CASSPLGQNYGYTF
TRBJ2-7 NA NA TRBV29-1 TGCAGCGTTAGTTGGGTTGTAGGATACGAGCAGTACTTC CSVSWVVGYEQYF
TRBJ2-3 TRBD2 NA TRBV13 TGTGCCAGCAGCATCTGGACTAGCGGGGCCACAGATACGCAGTATTTT CASSIWTSGATDTQYF
TRBJ2-1 NA NA TRBV7-2 TGTGCCAGCAGCTCCTTGTCCGGGAAGGCCAATGAGCAGTTCTTC CASSSLSGKANEQFF
TRBJ2-3 NA few TRBV20-1 TGCAGTGCTAGGAGCCCAGGGGCAGATACGCAGTATTTT CSARSPGADTQYF
TRBJ1-4 NA NA TRBV29-1 TGCGGGGAACAGGGAGGGGGAAATGAAAAACTGTTTTTT CGEQGGGNEKLFF
TRBJ2-5 TRBD2 few TRBV11-2 TGTGCCAGCAGCCCCTCTCCGGCGGGGGGAGGGGAGACCCAGTACTTC CASSPSPAGGGETQYF
TRBJ2-4 TRBD1 many TRBV6-5 TGTGCCAGCAGTTACCTCACAGGGGACACTCAGTACTTC CASSYLTGDTQYF
TRBJ2-1 NA few TRBV5-5 TGTGCCAGCAGCTTGGCCCGACAAGGCTCCTACAATGAGCAGTTCTTC CASSLARQGSYNEQFF
TRBJ1-2 NA NA TRBV14 TGTGCCAGCAGCCAAGGACCGGTCTATGGCTACACCTTC CASSQGPVYGYTF
TRBJ2-5 TRBD2 few TRBV6-6 TGTGCCAGCAGTTACTCCCTAGCGGGATTTGAGACCCAGTACTTC CASSYSLAGFETQYF
TRBJ1-5 TRBD1 NA TRBV9 TGTGCCAGCAGCCCCCGACAGGGAGGTCAGCCCCAGCATTTT CASSPRQGGQPQHF
TRBJ1-5 TRBD1 NA TRBV20-1 TGCAGTGCCCAAGACAGGGACAATCAGCCCCAGCATTTT CSAQDRDNQPQHF
TRBJ2-3 NA NA TRBV28 TGTGCCAGCATAACCACGGCAGCTTCTTCTTACACAGATACGCAGTATTTT CASITTAASSYTDTQYF
TRBJ2-1 NA few TRBV6-5 TGTGCCAGCAGTTATGGCCCAGGGGACTCCAATGAGCAGTTCTTC CASSYGPGDSNEQFF
TRBJ2-4 TRBD2 NA TRBV18 TGTGCCAGCTCACCAGAGACTAGCGCCCAGAGTCGGCAGTACTTC CASSPETSAQSRQYF
TRBJ2-5 NA NA TRBV19 TGTGCCAGTAGTATGCCAGGGGGGTCCTTGGAGACCCAGTACTTC CASSMPGGSLETQYF
TRBJ2-1 NA NA TRBV7-9 TGTGCCAGCAGCTCAGATGAGCAGTTCTTC CASSSDEQFF
TRBJ2-1 NA once TRBV9 TGTGCCAGCAGCGCCAGAGGGGTACAGGTCAGCTCCTACAATGAGCAGTTCTTC CASSARGVQVSSYNEQFF
TRBJ1-2 NA NA TRBV25-1 TGTGCCACACTTCAGGCAGGGTCGAATGGCTACACCTTC CATLQAGSNGYTF
TRBJ2-3 NA NA TRBV28 TGTGCCAGCAGTTTACCACTAGACCCGGCGGGAGATACGCAGTATTTT CASSLPLDPAGDTQYF
TRBJ1-2 TRBD1 NA TRBV27 TGTGCCAGCAGTTTAAGACAGGGAGGTAACTATGGCTACACCTTC CASSLRQGGNYGYTF
TRBJ2-7 TRBD2 NA TRBV7-2 TGTGCCAGCAGCCCCCCGGGACTAGCGGTTTACAATGAGCAGTACTTC CASSPPGLAVYNEQYF
TRBJ2-7 TRBD2 few TRBV20-1 TGCAGTGCAAGGACTAGCGGGAGTGTGTACGAGCAGTACTTC CSARTSGSVYEQYF
TRBJ2-7 NA few TRBV20-1 TGCAGTGCCGGAGGAGGTAGTGGCTACGAGCAGTACTTC CSAGGGSGYEQYF
TRBJ2-3 TRBD2 NA TRBV24-1 TGTGCCACCAGTGATTTCCTAGCGGGGGGGCGAAATACGCAGTATTTT CATSDFLAGGRNTQYF
TRBJ1-2 NA few TRBV4-3 TGCGCCAGCAGCCAAGAAGCCAGGGAGGACTATGGCTACACCTTC CASSQEAREDYGYTF
TRBJ2-1 NA few TRBV11-2 TGTGCCAGCAGCTCCAGGGTCCTCGTTGAGCAGTTCTTC CASSSRVLVEQFF
TRBJ2-5 NA NA TRBV4-1 TGCGCCAGCAGCCAAGGGATGGGTGAGACCCAGTACTTC CASSQGMGETQYF
TRBJ2-5 TRBD1 NA TRBV9 TGTGCCAGCAGCTACCGGGACAGGGAGCTGGGGGAGACCCAGTACTTC CASSYRDRELGETQYF
TRBJ1-6 NA few TRBV6-5 TGTGCCAGCAGTTACGCCCGGGGGGCCCTAAGCTCCTATAATTCACCCCTCCACTTT CASSYARGALSSYNSPLHF
TRBJ2-7 NA few TRBV20-1 TGCAGTGCTAGCGTTTTAGGGCAGCCCTACGAGCAGTACTTC CSASVLGQPYEQYF
TRBJ1-2 NA NA TRBV29-1 TGCAGCGTTCCCAGGGGCGCTGGCTACACCTTC CSVPRGAGYTF
TRBJ1-5 NA NA TRBV4-1 TGCGCCAGCAGCCTTTATTATTCCGGACCGAGCAATCAGCCCCAGCATTTT CASSLYYSGPSNQPQHF
TRBJ2-4 NA NA TRBV29-1 TGCAGCGCTACTATACCAGGGAAAAACATTCAGTACTTC CSATIPGKNIQYF
TRBJ2-7 NA NA TRBV7-9 TGTGCCAGCAGCCAACTAGTTGGGGAGCAGTACTTC CASSQLVGEQYF
TRBJ1-2 NA NA TRBV18 TGTGCCAGCTCACCACGCCTTGCGCCTGAGGAGGGCTACACCTTC CASSPRLAPEEGYTF
TRBJ2-1 TRBD2 NA TRBV7-8 TGTGCCAGCAGCCCCGGCGGGGGTTTTGATGAGCAGTTCTTC CASSPGGGFDEQFF
TRBJ2-4 NA many TRBV7-9 TGTGCCAGCAGCTTAGTGGGTCTAGCCAAAAACATTCAGTACTTC CASSLVGLAKNIQYF
TRBJ2-3 NA NA TRBV3-1 TGTGCCAGCAGCCAAGTTACTAGCGATACGCAGTATTTT CASSQVTSDTQYF
TRBJ2-1 NA NA TRBV6-4 TGTGCCAGCAGGCATAGCGCGAACAATGAGCAGTTCTTC CASRHSANNEQFF
TRBJ2-3 TRBD1 few TRBV5-1 TGCGCCAGCAGCTTGGTGGGACAGAAAGCAGATACGCAGTATTTT CASSLVGQKADTQYF
TRBJ2-4 NA few TRBV20-1 TGCAGTGCGGGGGAGGTAGCCAAAAACATTCAGTACTTC CSAGEVAKNIQYF
TRBJ2-3 NA NA TRBV18 TGTGCCAGCTCACCACCGGATGTAGATACGCAGTATTTT CASSPPDVDTQYF
TRBJ2-5 TRBD2 NA TRBV7-9 TGTGCCAGCAGCTGGCGGGGCGGGAGCCAAGAGACCCAGTACTTC CASSWRGGSQETQYF
TRBJ2-7 TRBD1 NA TRBV27 TGTGCCAGCAGTACCCGGACAGGAAGCTACGAGCAGTACTTC CASSTRTGSYEQYF
TRBJ2-2 NA NA TRBV28 TGTGCCAGCAGCATTAGGGCGTACACCGGGGAGCTGTTTTTT CASSIRAYTGELFF
TRBJ2-3 TRBD2 NA TRBV7-2 TGTGCCAGCATCCTAGTTAGTAGCGGGAGCCCAGATACGCAGTATTTT CASILVSSGSPDTQYF
TRBJ2-5 TRBD1 few TRBV4-1 TGCGCCAGCAGCCAAGGCCCCCCCCAGGGGGTCGGTGAGACCCAGTACTTC CASSQGPPQGVGETQYF